This entry lists 18 T cell receptor beta chains sequenced from one sample in a study of blood T cell repertoires in COVID-19. The assay was immunoSEQ multiplex PCR, and TCRdb's table has in-frame clones only and misses some. In the table there are fewer than 450,000 clones, around 88% of which are singletons. Sequences were obtained from peripheral blood. Source of these receptors: a woman aged 45 to 65 with COVID-19, enrolled during active disease.

This clone was seen once. The chain recombines TRBV11-2 with TRBJ2-3; 13 nucleotides agree with TRBD2. The CDR3 extends over 16 amino acids. Per the germline V gene, CDR1 is SGHAT and CDR2 is FQNNGV. V was clipped by 3 bases and J by 2 bases; unmatched bases: 2. The CDR3 spells CASSLGLAGFTDTQYF. Here the CDR3 DNA reads TGTGCCAGCAGCTTGGGACTAGCGGGGTTCACAGATACGCAGTATTTT.

The chain employs TRBV11-2 and TRBJ1-2; 7 positions agree with TRBD1. V trimming: 1 base; J trimming: 8 bases; junction bases outside the gene matches: 7. Germline CDR1 SGHAT, CDR2 FQNNGV. The CDR3 has 14 residues. The CDR3 sequence is CASSLGRGFYGYTF. In DNA, the CDR3 is TGTGCCAGCAGCTTAGGCAGGGGGTTTTACGGCTACACCTTC.

The rearrangement joins TRBV5-1 to TRBJ1-4, with D perhaps TRBD1 (5 bases). CDR1 and CDR2 from the germline V gene are SGHRS and YFSETQ. The CDR3 spans 15 residues. The V end was cut by 3 bases, the J end by 7 bases, with 16 bases between. CDR3 nucleotide sequence: TGCGCCAGCAGCTCTATAGGACAACCGGGTGAAAAACTGTTTTTT. Its translation is CASSSIGQPGEKLFF. The full variable domain, with the rest looked up from reference TRBV5-1 and TRBJ1-4, is KAGVTQTPRYLIKTRGQQVTLSCSPISGHRSVSWYQQTPGQGLQFLFEYFSETQRNKGNFPGRFSGRQFSNSRSEMNVSTLELGDSALYLCASSSIGQPGEKLFFGSGTQLSVL.

V and J are TRBV9 and TRBJ2-2; 8 nucleotides match TRBD1. CDR3 length: 13 residues. From germline, CDR1 is SGDLS and CDR2 YYNGEE. Trimming took 6 bases from V and 6 from J; bases not matched to a gene: 4. CDR3 region: CASTGQGAGELFF. The CDR3 region has the DNA TGTGCCAGCACCGGACAGGGTGCCGGGGAGCTGTTTTTT. Looking up the rest from reference TRBV9 and TRBJ2-2 gives the full variable domain: DSGVTQTPKHLITATGQRVTLRCSPRSGDLSVYWYQQSLDQGLQFLIQYYNGEERAKGNILERFSAQQFPDLHSELNLSSLELGDSALYFCASTGQGAGELFFGEGSRLTVL.

This rearrangement joins TRBV27 to TRBJ2-3, with D perhaps TRBD2 (7 bases). This CDR3 is built from 15 residues. The germline V and J ends were trimmed by 7 bases and 4 bases, with 18 bases remaining between them. Germline lookup yields CDR1 MNHEY and CDR2 SMNVEV (reference sequence). The CDR3 DNA follows: TGTGCCAGCAAGGGAAGGGGGGGGGTTGCAGATACGCAGTATTTT. Amino acids: CASKGRGGVADTQYF.

This clone was seen a few times. The chain couples TRBV5-6 to TRBJ1-5, with D perhaps matching TRBD1 (6 bases). The germline gives CDR1 SGHDT, CDR2 YYEEEE. V shed 1 base and J shed 6 bases, with 23 bases lying between them. CDR3 length: 18 residues. As DNA, the CDR3 is TGTGCCAGCAGCTTGAGCGTGAACAGCCTTCTCAGGGGTCAGCCCCAGCATTTT. Amino acids: CASSLSVNSLLRGQPQHF.

This clone was detected only a few times. The gene calls are TRBV2 and TRBJ1-5, with D possibly being TRBD1 (6 bases). This CDR3 region has 13 residues. V dropped 6 bases and J dropped 6 bases, with 12 bases sitting between them. Germline CDR1 is SNHLY and CDR2 is FYNNEI. The CDR3 loop is CASREQGSQPQHF. CDR3 DNA sequence: TGTGCCAGCAGAGAACAGGGTAGTCAGCCCCAGCATTTT.

The V gene is TRBV2, the J gene TRBJ2-3; 11 bases agree with TRBD2. V lost 9 bases to trimming and J lost 5 bases; unmatched junction nucleotides: 16. CDR1 SNHLY and CDR2 FYNNEI come from the germline V gene. The CDR3 length is 17 residues. The DNA of the CDR3 is TGTGCCAGTCTGAAGTCTTTAGCGGGGGGGCCGGAAGATACGCAGTATTTT. It yields the protein CASLKSLAGGPEDTQYF.

This chain links TRBV27 with TRBJ2-7; 7 bases map to TRBD2. J gave up 3 bases and V 8 bases, and 10 bases lay outside the gene matches. This CDR3 is built from 14 residues. Per the germline V gene, CDR1 is MNHEY and CDR2 is SMNVEV (reference sequence). The CDR3 loop is CASSPGTTLYEQYF. The DNA for the CDR3 is TGTGCCAGCTCACCCGGGACTACTCTCTACGAGCAGTACTTC.

In its sample, this clone was seen many times. V and J are TRBV29-1 and TRBJ2-3; maybe TRBD1 (7 bases). Germline values: CDR1 SQVTM, CDR2 ANQGSEA. The CDR3 contains 14 residues. The V end was cut by 4 bases, the J end by 0 bases, with 11 bases between. CDR3: CSVVAGQSTDTQYF. CDR3 bases: TGCAGCGTTGTGGCGGGACAGAGCACAGATACGCAGTATTTT.

The chain combines TRBV15 with TRBJ1-1; the match to TRBD1 covers 9 bases. The ends lost 5 bases at V and 6 bases at J; junction bases unmatched: 1. From germline, CDR1 is LNHNV and CDR2 YYDKDF (reference sequence). The CDR3 contains 12 residues. In DNA form, the CDR3 reads TGTGCCACCAGCCGGACAGGGGCTGAAGCTTTCTTT. It codes for CATSRTGAEAFF.

V and J are TRBV24-1 and TRBJ1-5; D unresolved. The germline gives CDR1 KGHDR, CDR2 SFDVKD. This CDR3 spans 13 amino acids. V lost 4 bases, J lost 3 bases, and 6 bases lay in between. The CDR3, as DNA: TGTGCCACCAGTGACGGGTTCAATCAGCCCCAGCATTTT. It specifies CATSDGFNQPQHF.

This clone was seen only a few times. V and J are TRBV5-5 and TRBJ2-3; a weak D match, TRBD1 (6 bases). V dropped 4 bases and J dropped 2 bases, with 14 bases sitting between them. The CDR3 runs to 15 residues. CDR1 and CDR2 from the germline V gene are SGHKS and YYEKEE (reference sequence). CDR3 protein: CASSTAGVDTDTQYF. The CDR3, as DNA: TGTGCCAGCAGCACGGCAGGGGTAGACACAGATACGCAGTATTTT.

V is TRBV5-6 and J is TRBJ1-2; D perhaps matches TRBD1 (5 bases). CDR3 size: 15 residues. CDR1 is SGHDT, CDR2 YYEEEE, per germline. V was trimmed by 2 bases and J by 4 bases, leaving 15 bases between them. This chain's CDR3 is CASSLTGTTSYGYTF. CDR3 nucleotides: TGTGCCAGCAGCTTAACCGGGACTACCTCCTATGGCTACACCTTC.

This clone was detected only once. This sequence joins TRBV10-2 and TRBJ1-4, with TRBD1 matching 9 bases. Germline V lookup: CDR1 WSHSY, CDR2 SAAADI. The V segment lost 6 bases and the J segment 8 bases; nucleotides outside the gene matches: 7. This CDR3 contains 14 residues. CDR3 bases: TGCGCCAGCAGCACAGGGGGCGGGAAGGAAAAACTGTTTTTT. This codes for CASSTGGGKEKLFF.

This clone was seen only once. The chain employs TRBV5-1 and TRBJ1-6, with no clear D. The V gene lost 4 bases and the J gene lost 0 bases, with 11 bases spanning the gap. CDR3 length equals 16 residues. Germline assignment: CDR1 SGHRS and CDR2 YFSETQ. CDR3 DNA: TGCGCCAGCAGCCCCCTCCGGAGCTCCTATAATTCACCCCTCCACTTT. Translated, it gives CASSPLRSSYNSPLHF.

The V gene is TRBV4-1, the J gene TRBJ1-6; tentatively, D is TRBD1 (5 bases). V was trimmed by 6 bases and J by 3 bases, leaving 15 bases between them. Germline V lookup: CDR1 MGHRA, CDR2 YSYEKL. The CDR3 runs to 16 residues. CDR3 loop: CASSPRQQLYNSPLHF. CDR3 DNA: TGCGCCAGCAGTCCAAGACAGCAACTCTATAATTCACCCCTCCACTTT.

This chain uses TRBV10-2 with TRBJ1-1; 9 positions agree with TRBD1. There are 13 residues in the CDR3. The germline V gene encodes CDR1 WSHSY and CDR2 SAAADI. Losses at the gene ends were 3 bases for V and 12 bases for J; bases not matched to a gene: 8. The CDR3 reads CASSEWDRERTFF. The CDR3 nucleotides are TGCGCCAGCAGTGAATGGGACAGGGAGAGGACTTTCTTT.